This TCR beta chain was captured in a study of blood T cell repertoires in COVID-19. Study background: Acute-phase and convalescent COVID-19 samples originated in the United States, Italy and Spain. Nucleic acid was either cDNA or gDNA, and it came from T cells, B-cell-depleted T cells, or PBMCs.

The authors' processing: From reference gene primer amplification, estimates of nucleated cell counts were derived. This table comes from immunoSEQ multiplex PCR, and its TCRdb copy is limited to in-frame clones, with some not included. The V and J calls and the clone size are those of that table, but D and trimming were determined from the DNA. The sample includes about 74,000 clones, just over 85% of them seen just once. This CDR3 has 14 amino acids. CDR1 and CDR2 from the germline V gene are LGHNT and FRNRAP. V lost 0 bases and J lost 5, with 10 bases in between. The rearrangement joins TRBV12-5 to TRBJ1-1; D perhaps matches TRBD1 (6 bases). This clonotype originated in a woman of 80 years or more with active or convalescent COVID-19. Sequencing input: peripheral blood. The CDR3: CASGLVQGGTEAFF. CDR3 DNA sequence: TGTGCTAGTGGTTTGGTACAGGGAGGGACTGAAGCTTTCTTT.